These 27 T cell receptor beta chains were all obtained from the same sample, sequenced in a study of PD-1 blockade in classical Hodgkin lymphoma. Relapses following autologous stem cell transplantation were seen in all patients, with brentuximab vedotin exposure varying. Data came from immunoSEQ multiplex PCR; TCRdb stores just in-frame clones and leaves some out. Of approximately 13,000 clones listed, over 75% were seen once; the top ten hold nearly 25%. The material sequenced was peripheral blood mononuclear cells (PBMCs), taken at baseline. All receptors derive from a human donor with classical Hodgkin lymphoma.

The rearrangement joins TRBV5-1 to TRBJ1-3, with D possibly TRBD1 on 5 matching bases. CDR1 and CDR2 (germline): SGHRS, YFSETQ. Trimming pared 3 bases from V and 0 bases from J, leaving 10 bases between. The CDR3 runs to 15 residues. CDR3 in amino acids: CASSWDPSSGNTIYF. The CDR3 DNA is TGCGCCAGCAGCTGGGACCCTAGCTCTGGAAACACCATATATTTT. Looking up the rest from reference TRBV5-1 and TRBJ1-3 gives the full variable domain: KAGVTQTPRYLIKTRGQQVTLSCSPISGHRSVSWYQQTPGQGLQFLFEYFSETQRNKGNFPGRFSGRQFSNSRSEMNVSTLELGDSALYLCASSWDPSSGNTIYFGEGSWLTVV.

This clone was seen only a few times. This rearrangement joins TRBV7-2 to TRBJ2-7; tentative D call: TRBD1 (5 bases). Germline CDR1 is SGHTA and CDR2 is FQGNSA. Trimming removed 5 bases from V and 6 bases from J, with 14 bases in between. The length of the CDR3 is 13 residues. The CDR3 is CASSLGQDTEQYF. DNA of the CDR3: TGTGCCAGCAGCCTCGGGCAGGACACCGAGCAGTACTTC. The entire variable domain, with the rest obtained from reference TRBV7-2 and TRBJ2-7, is as follows: GAGVSQSPSNKVTEKGKDVELRCDPISGHTALYWYRQSLGQGLEFLIYFQGNSAPDKSGLPSDRFSAERTGGSVSTLTIQRTQQEDSAVYLCASSLGQDTEQYFGPGTRLTVT.

The chain uses TRBV19 and TRBJ2-1; TRBD2 matches at 8 bases. The V gene end was trimmed by 4 bases and the J gene end by 2 bases; junction bases not matched to a gene: 4. From germline, CDR1 is LNHDA and CDR2 SQIVND (reference sequence). The CDR3 loop spans 15 amino acids. The CDR3 loop is CASSTRGGAYNEQFF. As DNA, the CDR3 is TGTGCCAGTAGTACTCGGGGGGGTGCCTACAATGAGCAGTTCTTC.

V usage is TRBV5-4 and J usage is TRBJ1-2, with D possibly matching TRBD1 (6 bases). Germline V gene data show CDR1 as SGHNT and CDR2 as YYREEE (reference sequence). Trimming pared 4 bases from V and 5 bases from J, leaving 9 bases between. CDR3 length equals 12 residues. CDR3 sequence (DNA): TGTGCCAGCAGCCCAGGACAGTATGGCTACACCTTC. Protein product: CASSPGQYGYTF.

The V and J genes are TRBV30 and TRBJ2-7; perhaps TRBD1 as D (6 bases). This CDR3 is 14 amino acids long. Trimming shortened V by 0 bases and J by 1 base, and 10 bases separated the two germline ends. The V gene's germline CDR1 is GTSNPN and CDR2 SVGIG (reference sequence). The CDR3 coding sequence is TGTGCCTGGAGTGTTGGTGACAGGTCCTACGAGCAGTACTTC. This encodes CAWSVGDRSYEQYF.

The chain couples TRBV2 to TRBJ1-5; D ambiguous. Per germline, CDR1 SNHLY and CDR2 FYNNEI. Between the trimmed V and J ends, which lost 4 bases and 6 bases, there was a span of 16 bases. The CDR3 covers 15 residues. CDR3 residues: CASSVRGRGSQPQHF. The CDR3 bases are TGTGCCAGCAGTGTGAGAGGTCGGGGAAGTCAGCCCCAGCATTTT.

The chain combines TRBV28 with TRBJ1-1; D remains unclear. Germline V gene lookup returns CDR1 MDHEN and CDR2 SYDVKM. Trimming removed 3 bases from V and 6 bases from J, with 5 bases in between. The CDR3 covers 11 residues. The CDR3 reads CASSLFAEAFF. Written as DNA, the CDR3 is TGTGCCAGCAGTTTGTTCGCTGAAGCTTTCTTT.

The rearrangement joins TRBV29-1 to TRBJ1-2; D is unclear. Germline V CDR1 and CDR2: SQVTM, ANQGSEA. The CDR3 is 14 amino acids. With 1 base removed from V and 4 bases from J, the gap between germline ends came to 13 bases. The CDR3 coding sequence is TGCAGCGTTGAAGTAGTTTCGGGTTTCTATGGCTACACCTTC. Translating gives CSVEVVSGFYGYTF.

This clone was observed once. The chain recombines TRBV10-3 with TRBJ2-3, with D possibly matching TRBD1 (6 bases). The CDR3 loop spans 13 amino acids. Trimming stripped 7 bases from V and 4 bases from J, with 12 bases between. The V gene's germline CDR1 is ENHRY and CDR2 SYGVKD. The CDR3 protein is CAIKESGADTQYF. CDR3 bases: TGTGCCATCAAAGAATCAGGGGCAGATACGCAGTATTTT.

The chain links TRBV6-8 to TRBJ1-6; no firm D call. The CDR3 covers 20 residues. Germline-derived CDR1 and CDR2 are MNHGY and SAAAGT. V was clipped by 1 base and J by 0 bases, with 19 bases between them. This chain's CDR3 is CASSYCVRVAGSSYNSPLHF. DNA of the CDR3: TGTGCCAGCAGTTACTGTGTTAGGGTGGCGGGAAGCTCCTATAATTCACCCCTCCACTTT.

V usage is TRBV7-8 and J usage is TRBJ2-3, with D unclear. The CDR3 consists of 14 residues. Trimming cost V 6 bases and J 1 base, with 11 bases left between them. CDR1 is SGHVS, CDR2 FQNEAQ, per germline. The CDR3 protein is CASSSFDRTDTQYF. CDR3 sequence (DNA): TGTGCCAGCAGTTCCTTTGACCGCACAGATACGCAGTATTTT.

V is TRBV7-8 and J is TRBJ2-7, with 7 bases fitting TRBD1. V trimming: 8 bases; J trimming: 6 bases; junction bases outside the gene matches: 13. Germline CDR1 reads SGHVS; CDR2 reads FQNEAQ. The CDR3 runs 14 residues. CDR3 amino acids: CASRRGRIWPEQYF. CDR3 nucleotides: TGTGCCAGCCGAAGGGGGCGAATTTGGCCCGAGCAGTACTTC. Full variable domain (missing parts from reference TRBV7-8 and TRBJ2-7): GAGVSQSPRYKVAKRGQDVALRCDPISGHVSLFWYQQALGQGPEFLTYFQNEAQLDKSGLPSDRFFAERPEGSVSTLKIQRTQQEDSAVYLCASRRGRIWPEQYFGPGTRLTVT.

The V and J genes are TRBV28 and TRBJ1-2, with 10 bases lining up with TRBD1. The V and J ends lost 11 bases and 2 bases, in that order; junction bases with no gene match: 11. There are 15 residues in the CDR3. CDR1 and CDR2 (germline): MDHEN, SYDVKM. CDR3 residues: CAVRDRGTENYGYTF. The CDR3 DNA follows: TGTGCCGTCCGGGACAGGGGAACCGAAAACTATGGCTACACCTTC.

The rearrangement uses TRBV10-3 and TRBJ2-3; 7 nucleotides match TRBD2. Germline V gene sequence: CDR1 ENHRY, CDR2 SYGVKD. The V gene end was trimmed by 6 bases and the J gene end by 1 base; junction bases not matched to a gene: 7. The CDR3 length is 15 residues. CDR3 in DNA: TGTGCCATCAGAGGGACTAACGACGGCACAGATACGCAGTATTTT. Its protein is CAIRGTNDGTDTQYF.

J is TRBJ1-4 and V is TRBV2; D remains ambiguous. The V gene lost 4 bases and the J gene lost 3 bases, with 6 bases spanning the gap. The CDR3 has 13 amino acids. In germline, CDR1 is SNHLY, CDR2 FYNNEI. Written as DNA, the CDR3 is TGTGCCAGCAGTGGGTGGGCTAATGAAAAACTGTTTTTT. As protein: CASSGWANEKLFF.

The chain links TRBV11-2 to TRBJ2-1; 12 nucleotides line up with TRBD2. The CDR3 is 19 amino acids. The V gene's germline CDR1 is SGHAT and CDR2 FQNNGV. V shed 1 base and J 2 bases; nucleotides not matched to a gene: 9. CDR3 amino acids: CASSLVRLAGGQTYNEQFF. The DNA for the CDR3 is TGTGCCAGCAGCTTAGTGCGGCTAGCGGGGGGGCAAACCTACAATGAGCAGTTCTTC. The full variable domain, rest sourced from reference TRBV11-2 and TRBJ2-1, is EAGVAQSPRYKIIEKRQSVAFWCNPISGHATLYWYQQILGQGPKLLIQFQNNGVVDDSQLPKDRFSAERLKGVDSTLKIQPAKLEDSAVYLCASSLVRLAGGQTYNEQFFGPGTRLTVL.

The chain employs TRBV9 and TRBJ1-6, with D possibly being TRBD1 (5 bases). Germline CDR1 and CDR2: SGDLS and YYNGEE. This CDR3 has 14 amino acids. V shed 0 bases and J shed 9 bases, with 10 bases lying between them. The CDR3 nucleotides read TGTGCCAGCAGCGTAGAAGTCCAGGGTTCACCCCTCCACTTT. It yields the protein CASSVEVQGSPLHF.

This rearrangement joins TRBV11-2 to TRBJ2-1; D is unresolved. Trimming stripped 4 bases from V and 4 bases from J, with 11 bases between. In germline, CDR1 is SGHAT, CDR2 FQNNGV. The CDR3 is made up of 14 amino acids. Written as DNA, the CDR3 is TGTGCCAGCAGCTGGGCTACTTTATACAATGAGCAGTTCTTC. Translated, it gives CASSWATLYNEQFF.

This clone has just one count. The chain recombines TRBV5-4 with TRBJ2-3, with 10 bases matching TRBD2. In germline, CDR1 is SGHNT, CDR2 YYREEE (reference sequence). This CDR3 contains 15 residues. V gave up 1 base and J gave up 4 bases; unmatched junction bases: 3. This chain's CDR3 is CASSLTAGGADTQYF. CDR3 in DNA: TGTGCCAGCAGCTTGACAGCGGGGGGGGCAGATACGCAGTATTTT. Together with reference TRBV5-4 and TRBJ2-3, the CDR3 gives the full variable domain: ETGVTQSPTHLIKTRGQQVTLRCSSQSGHNTVSWYQQALGQGPQFIFQYYREEENGRGNFPPRFSGLQFPNYSSELNVNALELDDSALYLCASSLTAGGADTQYFGPGTRLTVL.

J is TRBJ2-7 and V is TRBV19; TRBD1 is a possible D gene (5 bases). Germline V gene sequence: CDR1 LNHDA, CDR2 SQIVND (reference sequence). The CDR3 is made up of 12 amino acids. V lost 5 bases to trimming and J lost 2 bases, with 7 bases between them. The CDR3 DNA sequence: TGTGCCAGTAGTCAGGGAACCTACGAGCAGTACTTC. Amino acid sequence: CASSQGTYEQYF.

This clone was picked up one time. V is TRBV6-6 and J is TRBJ1-2; D perhaps matches TRBD1 (5 bases). Germline CDR1 is MNHNY and CDR2 is SVGAGI (reference sequence). Trimming removed 6 bases from V and 7 bases from J, with 18 bases in between. This CDR3 is built from 14 residues. CDR3 region: CASSSGGGRGGYTF. For the CDR3, the DNA is TGTGCCAGCAGCTCTGGTGGAGGGAGGGGTGGCTACACCTTC.

The chain combines TRBV10-3 with TRBJ2-7; TRBD1 aligns across 7 bases. CDR3 length: 13 amino acids. CDR1 and CDR2 from the germline V gene are ENHRY and SYGVKD. Trimming cost V 6 bases and J 2 bases; bases outside gene matches: 4. CDR3 sequence reads: CAIRRQGAYEQYF. CDR3 DNA sequence: TGTGCCATCAGGCGTCAGGGGGCCTACGAGCAGTACTTC.

The CDR3 bases are TGTGCCAGCTCACCACAAGCCACAACTAATGAAAAACTGTTTTTT. Amino acid sequence: CASSPQATTNEKLFF. The chain links TRBV18 to TRBJ1-4, with D hard to call. This CDR3 region has 15 residues. Trimming took off 1 base at V and 0 bases at J, with 6 bases between the two ends. Germline V gene sequence: CDR1 KGHSH, CDR2 LQKENI.

The chain recombines TRBV11-3 with TRBJ1-1; the match to TRBD1 covers 8 bases. V trimming: 3 bases; J trimming: 4 bases; junction bases outside the gene matches: 1. In germline, CDR1 is SGHNT, CDR2 YENEEA. This CDR3 spans 13 amino acids. The CDR3 sequence: CASSFTGGTEAFF. Written as DNA, the CDR3 is TGTGCCAGCAGCTTCACAGGGGGCACTGAAGCTTTCTTT.

About this clone itself: At one end the junction does not follow the germline gene, possibly because of a read error. This sequence joins TRBV11-2 and TRBJ2-2, with 7 bases lining up with TRBD1. The CDR3 runs 15 residues. Germline CDR1 is SGHAT and CDR2 is FQNNGV. CDR3 sequence reads: CTSSYGQANTGELFF. CDR3 nucleotides: TGTACCAGCAGCTACGGACAGGCAAACACCGGGGAGCTGTTTTTT.

The chain combines TRBV14 with TRBJ2-6; TRBD1 aligns across 7 bases. V lost 4 bases to trimming and J lost 0 bases; unmatched junction nucleotides: 18. CDR1 and CDR2 from the germline V gene are SGHDN and FVKESK. The CDR3 extends over 21 amino acids. The CDR3 loop is CASSPRRSADRAFSGANVLTF. The CDR3 nucleotides read TGTGCCAGCAGCCCAAGGAGGTCTGCAGACAGGGCTTTCTCTGGGGCCAACGTCCTGACTTTC.

Here the CDR3 DNA reads TGTGCCAGCAGTCTTGGACAGTCGAATAATTCACCCCTCCACTTT. Translated, it gives CASSLGQSNNSPLHF. The V call is TRBV6-6, the J call TRBJ1-6; maybe TRBD1 (6 bases). This CDR3 contains 15 residues. Trimming left V 5 bases short and J 5 bases short, with 13 bases between. The V gene's germline CDR1 is MNHNY and CDR2 SVGAGI (reference sequence).